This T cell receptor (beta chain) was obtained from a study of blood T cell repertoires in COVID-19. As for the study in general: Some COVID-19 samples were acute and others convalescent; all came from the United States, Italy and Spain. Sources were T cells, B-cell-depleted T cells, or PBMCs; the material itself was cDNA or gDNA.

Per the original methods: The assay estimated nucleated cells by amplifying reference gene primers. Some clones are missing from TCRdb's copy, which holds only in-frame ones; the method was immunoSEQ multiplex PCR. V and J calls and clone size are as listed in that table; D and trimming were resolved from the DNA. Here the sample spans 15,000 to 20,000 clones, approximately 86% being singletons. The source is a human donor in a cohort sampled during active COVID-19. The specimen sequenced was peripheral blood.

The CDR3 sequence is CAIAFSSYEQYF. DNA for the CDR3: TGTGCCATCGCCTTTAGCTCCTACGAGCAGTACTTC. The chain has TRBV10-3 and TRBJ2-7; the D is unclear. The length of the CDR3 is 12 residues. V lost 8 bases, J lost 0 bases, and 8 bases lay in between. The germline V gene encodes CDR1 ENHRY and CDR2 SYGVKD.